These T cell receptor beta chains were read from a single sample in a study of blood T cell repertoires in COVID-19. Clones were read by immunoSEQ multiplex PCR, and TCRdb kept only the in-frame ones, dropping some. This table has about 350,000 clones, about 88% appearing once. Sequenced material: PBMCs or T cells enriched from blood (not recorded which). These receptors originate from a woman in her twenties or thirties who had recovered from COVID-19. The CDR3 runs from the conserved cysteine through the conserved F or W. The order of the fields is clone size, J gene, D gene, V gene, CDR3 DNA, CDR3 protein. A D gene is named only where the DNA matches it firmly. Size values are once, few and many counts, or a class for expanded clones, and some rows have none.

>NA|TRBJ1-1|NA|TRBV5-1
TGCGCCAGCAGCTTGGACGGGTGGACTGAAGCTTTCTTT
CASSLDGWTEAFF
>NA|TRBJ2-7|NA|TRBV28
TGTGCCAGCAGTTCTACAGGGGAAGGAGGGCCCTACGAGCAGTACTTC
CASSSTGEGGPYEQYF
>NA|TRBJ1-5|NA|TRBV4-1
TGCGCCAGCAGCCATAGGAGCAGGGCGGGCAATCAGCCCCAGCATTTT
CASSHRSRAGNQPQHF
>NA|TRBJ2-1|NA|TRBV15
TGTGCCACCAGCCCGTCTAGCGCCTACAATGAGCAGTTCTTC
CATSPSSAYNEQFF
>NA|TRBJ1-2|TRBD1|TRBV29-1
TGCAGCGTTCGTGTGGGGACAGGGGACTATGGCTACACCTTC
CSVRVGTGDYGYTF
>NA|TRBJ1-1|NA|TRBV5-1
TGCGCCAGCAGCTTCCTTCCAGGGTTGAACACTGAAGCTTTCTTT
CASSFLPGLNTEAFF
>NA|TRBJ2-7|TRBD1|TRBV2
TGTGCCAGCAGTAAGGGACAGGATTCCTACGAGCAGTACTTC
CASSKGQDSYEQYF
>once|TRBJ2-7|TRBD1|TRBV11-2
TGTGCCAGCAGCGCACCGGGACAGGGAGAGCAGTACTTC
CASSAPGQGEQYF
>NA|TRBJ1-6|TRBD1|TRBV5-1
TGCGCCAGCAGCGGGACAGGGGGCGTAGATTCACCCCTCCACTTT
CASSGTGGVDSPLHF
>NA|TRBJ1-1|TRBD1|TRBV7-3
TGTGCCAGCAGCGAATCCCTGGACAGGGTTGGGACTGAAGCTTTCTTT
CASSESLDRVGTEAFF
>NA|TRBJ2-7|NA|TRBV2
TGTGCCAGCAGTGATAAGCAGGGGCCCTACGAGCAGTACTTC
CASSDKQGPYEQYF
>NA|TRBJ1-1|TRBD1|TRBV5-1
TGCGCCAGCAGCTGGGAGACAGGGGGAAGAACTGAAGCTTTCTTT
CASSWETGGRTEAFF
>NA|TRBJ1-6|TRBD1|TRBV5-1
TGCGCCAGCAGCTTGGGACAGGGGGCCAATTCACCCCTCCACTTT
CASSLGQGANSPLHF
>NA|TRBJ2-1|NA|TRBV7-9
TGTGCCAGCAGCCCGAGGGTGGGGGGATACAATGAGCAGTTCTTC
CASSPRVGGYNEQFF
>NA|TRBJ2-3|NA|TRBV2
TGTGCCAGCAAAGGCGGCCGCGGGTCAGATACGCAGTATTTT
CASKGGRGSDTQYF
>once|TRBJ2-7|NA|TRBV9
TGTGCCAGCAGCGAGGAGAACCGCTACGAGCAGTACTTC
CASSEENRYEQYF
>NA|TRBJ1-3|NA|TRBV5-8
TGTGCCAGCAGCACCGGACAGAGAAACACCATATATTTT
CASSTGQRNTIYF
>NA|TRBJ2-5|NA|TRBV2
TGTGCCAGCAAAGGACAACCCCAAGAGACCCAGTACTTC
CASKGQPQETQYF
>NA|TRBJ2-5|NA|TRBV18
TGTGCCAGCTTCCAGGGACTGCAAGAGACCCAGTACTTC
CASFQGLQETQYF
>NA|TRBJ2-1|NA|TRBV19
TGTGCCAGTAGAACTAGCAGCAACACCTACAATGAGCAGTTCTTC
CASRTSSNTYNEQFF
>once|TRBJ2-5|NA|TRBV7-2
TGTGCCAGCAGCTTGGGCCCCGGGCGGGGCGGGGAAGAGACCCAGTACTTC
CASSLGPGRGGEETQYF
>NA|TRBJ1-4|NA|TRBV9
TGTGCCAGCAGCCTCTCCGTAGGAGCTAATGAAAAACTGTTTTTT
CASSLSVGANEKLFF
>NA|TRBJ1-1|NA|TRBV19
TGTGCCGCCACGGGGGGGGCGTTCGACACTGAAGCTTTCTTT
CAATGGAFDTEAFF
>NA|TRBJ1-2|NA|TRBV12-3/TRBV12-4
TGTGCCAGCAGACCAATAGATTTATATGGCTACACCTTC
CASRPIDLYGYTF
>once|TRBJ2-7|TRBD2|TRBV4-1
TGCGCCAGCAGCGAAGAGCGGGGGACCAACTACGAGCAGTACTTC
CASSEERGTNYEQYF
>once|TRBJ2-1|NA|TRBV20-1
TGCAGTGCCCCTACCTGGAATGAGCAGTTCTTC
CSAPTWNEQFF
>few|TRBJ1-4|NA|TRBV7-9
TGTGCCAGCAGCTTAGCGCGGGCGTCTGCAACTAATGAAAAACTGTTTTTT
CASSLARASATNEKLFF
>few|TRBJ2-7|NA|TRBV7-2
TGTGCCAGCAGCTCGTCGGGATTCCTCTTAACGTACGAGCAGTACTTC
CASSSSGFLLTYEQYF
>NA|TRBJ1-1|NA|TRBV27
TGTGCCAGCACCGCCGGCGGGGATGGGAGCAGCACTGAAGCTTTCTTT
CASTAGGDGSSTEAFF
>NA|TRBJ2-1|NA|TRBV5-4
TGTGCCAGCAGCTTACGAACAGCCTCGGATGAGCAGTTCTTC
CASSLRTASDEQFF
>once|TRBJ2-5|TRBD2|TRBV3-1/TRBV3-2
TGTGCCAGCAGCCTTAGCGGGGGGGCACGAGAGACCCAGTACTTC
CASSLSGGARETQYF
>NA|TRBJ2-3|NA|TRBV29-1
TGCAGCGTTGGAGGGAGTACAGATACGCAGTATTTT
CSVGGSTDTQYF
>once|TRBJ2-2|NA|TRBV10-3
TGTGCCATCAGCGACCCCGGGCGGCGGGGGAACACCGGGGAGCTGTTTTTT
CAISDPGRRGNTGELFF
>NA|TRBJ2-1|NA|TRBV5-1
TGCGCCAGCAGCCATCTGACAGCGAGCTCCTACAATGAGCAGTTCTTC
CASSHLTASSYNEQFF
>NA|TRBJ1-2|TRBD1|TRBV19
TGTGCCAGTAGTATCCGGGACAGGGGAAGGAGCGGCTACACCTTC
CASSIRDRGRSGYTF
>NA|TRBJ1-1|NA|TRBV12-5
TGTGCTAGTGCCGGGGGGGGAGGTGAGACTGAAGCTTTCTTT
CASAGGGGETEAFF
>NA|TRBJ2-1|NA|TRBV15
TGTGCCACCAGCCACTCGGGGGCCTACAATGAGCAGTTCTTC
CATSHSGAYNEQFF
>NA|TRBJ2-7|NA|TRBV7-9
TGTGCCAGCAGCCTCAACAACTACGAGCAGTACTTC
CASSLNNYEQYF
>NA|TRBJ2-6|NA|TRBV5-6
TGTGCCAGCACCTCCTTGGGGGGACGCGGGGCCAACGTCCTGACTTTC
CASTSLGGRGANVLTF
>NA|TRBJ1-2|NA|TRBV25-1
TGTGCCAGCAGTGAGACGGGCTATGGCTACACCTTC
CASSETGYGYTF
>NA|TRBJ1-5|TRBD1|TRBV4-1
TGCGCCAGCAGCCAAGATTTCGGTAGGGGGCTAGGTCAGCCCCAGCATTTT
CASSQDFGRGLGQPQHF
>many|TRBJ2-7|NA|TRBV19
TGTGCCAGTAGTGCTCGAGGAGGAACAGGGCCTACCTACGAGCAGTACTTC
CASSARGGTGPTYEQYF
>NA|TRBJ2-7|TRBD2|TRBV28
TGTGCCAGCAGTTTCTTAGCGGGAGGGCTAGGGGTGCAGTACTTC
CASSFLAGGLGVQYF